Each of the 11 T cell receptor beta chains below was sequenced from the same sample in a study of CD8 T cell repertoires and HIV-1 epitope variants. Assay: immunoSEQ multiplex PCR; the TCRdb copy retains only in-frame clones and omits some. The sample has a few thousand clones, about 66% seen once. No antigen is known for these receptors. The sequencing input was cultured CD8+ T cells derived from PBMCs. Source of these receptors: a male donor with HIV.

This chain uses TRBV27 with TRBJ2-1, with TRBD2 matching over 13 bases. V was pared by 6 bases and J by 7 bases, with 3 bases of the junction left unmatched. CDR3 size: 14 residues. From germline, CDR1 is MNHEY and CDR2 SMNVEV (reference sequence). CDR3 region: CASRTSGRCNEQFF. The DNA of the CDR3 is TGTGCCAGCAGGACTAGCGGGAGGTGTAATGAGCAGTTCTTC.

This chain links TRBV6-6 with TRBJ2-7; a possible D gene is TRBD1 (5 bases). Germline-derived CDR1 and CDR2 are MNHNY and SVGAGI (reference sequence). CDR3 size: 15 residues. Trimming took off 0 bases at V and 3 bases at J, with 12 bases between the two ends. Here the CDR3 reads CASSYSPGLDYEQYF. The CDR3 region has the DNA TGTGCCAGCAGTTACTCGCCAGGGTTAGACTACGAGCAGTACTTC.

About this clone: One end of the junction fails to match germline, which may point to a read error. The rearrangement joins TRBV5-8 to TRBJ2-7, with 8 bases that match TRBD2. The CDR3 covers 14 residues. Germline loops: CDR1 SGHTS, CDR2 YDEGEE. CDR3 sequence: CASSAGLGSSEQYF. The DNA of the CDR3 is TGTGCCAGCAGCGCGGGACTAGGTTCCTCCGAGCAGTACTTC.

The V and J genes are TRBV28 and TRBJ2-7, with TRBD1 as a possible D gene (5 bases). The germline V and J ends were trimmed by 2 bases and 3 bases, with 14 bases remaining between them. Germline assignment: CDR1 MDHEN and CDR2 SYDVKM. CDR3 size: 15 residues. CDR3 sequence (DNA): TGTGCCAGCAGTTTAAGGGCAGGGTATGACTACGAGCAGTACTTC. Translation gives CASSLRAGYDYEQYF.

V gene TRBV11-1 combines with J gene TRBJ2-7, with D possibly TRBD2 on 6 matching bases. Trimming stripped 2 bases from V and 6 bases from J, with 8 bases between. The CDR3 contains 12 residues. Per germline, CDR1 SGHAT and CDR2 FQDESV (reference sequence). The CDR3 sequence is CASSLRAGEQYF. The CDR3 DNA is TGTGCCAGCAGCTTACGAGCGGGCGAGCAGTACTTC.

V is TRBV6-5 and J is TRBJ1-1, with TRBD1 matching 7 bases. Germline CDR1 is MNHEY and CDR2 is SVGAGI. V was clipped by 4 bases and J by 1 base; unmatched bases: 6. CDR3 length equals 15 residues. DNA of the CDR3: TGTGCCAGCAGTTCTCCGACAGGGAAGAACACTGAAGCTTTCTTT. Its translation is CASSSPTGKNTEAFF.

V and J are TRBV13 and TRBJ2-1, with TRBD2 matching over 9 bases. V lost 4 bases, J lost 6 bases, and 13 bases stayed unmatched. Germline assignment: CDR1 PRHDT and CDR2 FYEKMQ (reference sequence). CDR3 size: 17 residues. The CDR3 here is CASSSPASTSGVNEQFF. DNA for the CDR3: TGTGCCAGCAGCTCCCCCGCCTCGACTAGCGGAGTCAATGAGCAGTTCTTC. The full variable domain, with the rest looked up from reference TRBV13 and TRBJ2-1, is AAGVIQSPRHLIKEKRETATLKCYPIPRHDTVYWYQQGPGQDPQFLISFYEKMQSDKGSIPDRFSAQQFSDYHSELNMSSLELGDSALYFCASSSPASTSGVNEQFFGPGTRLTVL.

This clone turned up a few times. The chain combines TRBV5-6 with TRBJ2-3; TRBD2 agrees at 15 bases. After removal of 3 bases from V and 4 bases from J, the junction contained 6 bases not matched to a gene. From germline, CDR1 is SGHDT and CDR2 YYEEEE. This CDR3 has 17 amino acids. CDR3 in amino acids: CASSSEGLAGGPDTQYF. The CDR3 DNA reads TGTGCCAGCAGCTCGGAAGGACTAGCGGGAGGGCCAGATACGCAGTATTTT.

V gene TRBV9 combines with J gene TRBJ1-2, with D possibly matching TRBD1 (6 bases). Looked up from germline, CDR1 is SGDLS and CDR2 is YYNGEE. This CDR3 is built from 15 residues. The ends were cut back, 0 bases at V and 6 bases at J, with 15 bases in the middle. The CDR3 nucleotides read TGTGCCAGCAGCGTAGGAGTGGGGGGGGCGAATGGCTACACCTTC. Protein sequence: CASSVGVGGANGYTF.

The chain couples TRBV7-9 to TRBJ2-7; the D gene is possibly TRBD1 (6 bases). The germline V gene has CDR1 SEHNR and CDR2 FQNEAQ (reference sequence). The length of the CDR3 is 13 residues. V lost 9 bases to trimming and J lost 2 bases, with 14 bases between them. The CDR3 coding sequence is TGTGCCAGTCGTACAGGGAAAACCTACGAGCAGTACTTC. Translated, it gives CASRTGKTYEQYF. The entire variable domain, with the rest obtained from reference TRBV7-9 and TRBJ2-7, is as follows: DTGVSQNPRHKITKRGQNVTFRCDPISEHNRLYWYRQTLGQGPEFLTYFQNEAQLEKSRLLSDRFSAERPKGSFSTLEIQRTEQGDSAMYLCASRTGKTYEQYFGPGTRLTVT.

The chain combines TRBV9 with TRBJ2-5, with TRBD1 matching 7 bases. CDR3 length: 13 amino acids. Germline assignment: CDR1 SGDLS and CDR2 YYNGEE. V gave up 3 bases and J gave up 3 bases; unmatched junction bases: 2. As DNA, the CDR3 is TGTGCCAGCAGCGCGGGACAGAAAGAGACCCAGTACTTC. The encoded protein is CASSAGQKETQYF.